A single sample is the source of the 20 T cell receptor beta chains below, sequenced in a study of CD8 T cells in ankylosing spondylitis. Study conclusions and caveats: Typical of ankylosing spondylitis blood, it appeared, was a TCR beta motif of several highly homologous variants.

Antigens for these TCRs are unknown. TCRdb called the 5' RACE reads again in MiXCR, with one record for every CDR3 protein. The sample includes a few hundred thousand distinct CDR3 sequences, about 20% of them seen just once. Specimen: blood, either unsorted or a sorted T cell fraction (not recorded which). Receptors were obtained from a male donor with ankylosing spondylitis.

The J gene is TRBJ2-7, the V gene TRBV25-1; 9 nucleotides align to TRBD2. The CDR3 covers 14 residues. Germline V gives CDR1 MGHDK, CDR2 SYGVNS. Unmatched junction bases numbered 4, after V lost 4 bases and J lost 3 bases. CDR3 coding DNA: TGTGCCAGCAGTGGGAGCGGGAGGAGCTACGAGCAGTACTTC. It encodes CASSGSGRSYEQYF.

This clonotype was detected many times. The chain combines TRBV9 with TRBJ2-7; 8 nucleotides match TRBD2. The CDR3 loop spans 15 amino acids. Trimming removed 3 bases from V and 6 bases from J; junction bases left unmatched: 11. From germline, CDR1 is SGDLS and CDR2 YYNGEE. DNA for the CDR3: TGTGCCAGCAGCGAAAGCGGGAGACTAAGGGGCGAGCAGTACTTC. Protein product: CASSESGRLRGEQYF.

The rearrangement joins TRBV2 to TRBJ1-4; D remains ambiguous. V lost 6 bases to trimming and J lost 0 bases, with 8 bases between them. This CDR3 is 14 amino acids long. Germline V CDR1 and CDR2: SNHLY, FYNNEI. DNA for the CDR3: TGTGCCAGCAGCAAAGAAGCAACTAATGAAAAACTGTTTTTT. This codes for CASSKEATNEKLFF.

This clonotype was observed at least ten times. V usage is TRBV4-3 and J usage is TRBJ2-1; TRBD2 might be the D (6 bases). Trimming took off 2 bases at V and 0 bases at J, with 14 bases between the two ends. The CDR3 length is 17 residues. The germline V gene encodes CDR1 LGHNA and CDR2 YSLEER. This chain's CDR3 is CASSQRGGGISYNEQFF. CDR3 DNA: TGCGCCAGCAGCCAACGGGGAGGAGGGATCTCCTACAATGAGCAGTTCTTC.

V is TRBV7-3 and J is TRBJ2-3, with D possibly TRBD2 on 6 matching bases. V was trimmed by 1 base and J by 6 bases, leaving 11 bases between them. Germline V gene lookup returns CDR1 SGHTA and CDR2 FQGTGA. CDR3 length equals 14 residues. The CDR3 DNA follows: TGTGCCAGCAGCTTAAGTCACGGGAGCGATACGCAGTATTTT. Its protein is CASSLSHGSDTQYF.

This clonotype was detected only a few times. The gene calls are TRBV5-5 and TRBJ1-5; D not certain. CDR1 and CDR2 (germline): SGHKS, YYEKEE (reference sequence). This CDR3 comprises 14 residues. V was trimmed by 1 base and J by 1 base, leaving 6 bases between them. CDR3 region: CASSLTTSNQPQHF. In DNA, the CDR3 is TGTGCCAGCAGCTTGACGACCAGCAATCAGCCCCAGCATTTT.

The chain links TRBV12-3 or TRBV12-4 to TRBJ2-7; D may match TRBD1 or TRBD2 (5 bases each). V shed 5 bases and J shed 0 bases, with 14 bases lying between them. This CDR3 spans 15 amino acids. The DNA of the CDR3 is TGTGCCAGCAGTCTATTACGGGACGACTCCTACGAGCAGTACTTC. Its translation: CASSLLRDDSYEQYF.

CDR3 bases: TGTGCCAGCAGCTTACAAGCGGGCGCAGATACGCAGTATTTT. Its translation: CASSLQAGADTQYF. The rearrangement links TRBV7-3 to TRBJ2-3, with D tentatively TRBD2 (6 bases). Per germline, CDR1 SGHTA and CDR2 FQGTGA. The length of the CDR3 is 14 residues. The V and J ends lost 2 bases and 4 bases respectively, with 10 bases between them.

This clonotype was counted only a few times. The J gene is TRBJ2-1, the V gene TRBV20-1; no reliable D call. Per germline, CDR1 DFQATT and CDR2 SNEGSKA (reference sequence). The V end lost 5 bases, the J end lost 8 bases, and 10 bases lay between the germline ends. The CDR3 loop spans 11 amino acids. CDR3 nucleotides: TGCAGTGCTGAAAGGGTGTATGAGCAGTTCTTC. Translated: CSAERVYEQFF.

The CDR3 DNA reads TGTGCCAGCAGCCTCAGACTAGCAGATGAGCAGTTCTTC. Protein sequence: CASSLRLADEQFF. V usage is TRBV7-9 and J usage is TRBJ2-1, with 7 bases aligning to TRBD2. The germline V gene encodes CDR1 SEHNR and CDR2 FQNEAQ (reference sequence). The CDR3 extends over 13 amino acids. J lost 8 bases, V lost 5 bases, and 6 bases had no gene match.

This sequence joins TRBV6-1 and TRBJ2-7, with 10 positions matching TRBD2. The V and J ends lost 6 bases and 9 bases, in that order; junction bases with no gene match: 11. Looked up from germline, CDR1 is MNHNS and CDR2 is SASEGT. CDR3 length: 14 amino acids. CDR3 DNA sequence: TGTGCCAGCAGCAAGAGCGGGAGGGCCTTTGGGCAGTACTTC. Translated: CASSKSGRAFGQYF.

This clonotype occurred a few times. The chain couples TRBV6-1 to TRBJ1-5; D is undetermined. The CDR3 runs 14 residues. V gave up 5 bases and J gave up 0 bases, with 8 bases separating them. CDR1 is MNHNS, CDR2 SASEGT, per germline. The CDR3 coding sequence is TGTGCCAGCAGTCTCCCCCCTAGCAATCAGCCCCAGCATTTT. It yields the protein CASSLPPSNQPQHF.

In this sample, this clonotype turned up a few times. This sequence joins TRBV12-3 or TRBV12-4 and TRBJ1-6, with D possibly matching TRBD1 (6 bases). This CDR3 is built from 13 residues. Trimming took off 4 bases at V and 8 bases at J, with 9 bases between the two ends. CDR3 region: CASSWTDDSPLHF. The CDR3 bases are TGTGCCAGCAGTTGGACAGATGATTCACCCCTCCACTTT.

The sample holds a few counts of this clonotype. The V gene is TRBV28, the J gene TRBJ1-2; D not certain. CDR1 is MDHEN and CDR2 is SYDVKM in the germline V gene. The CDR3 contains 14 residues. The V gene lost 7 bases and the J gene lost 2 bases, with 14 bases spanning the gap. CDR3: CASTNYRPNYGYTF. Here the CDR3 DNA reads TGTGCCAGCACAAACTATCGACCCAACTATGGCTACACCTTC.

This sequence joins TRBV27 and TRBJ1-2; no clear D. Trimming took off 0 bases at V and 4 bases at J, with 15 bases between the two ends. The CDR3 length is 16 residues. The germline V gene has CDR1 MNHEY and CDR2 SMNVEV (reference sequence). CDR3 in amino acids: CASSLSAWAPSYGYTF. CDR3 nucleotides: TGTGCCAGCAGTTTATCGGCTTGGGCACCTAGCTATGGCTACACCTTC.

This clonotype was detected only a few times. The rearrangement uses TRBV6-2 or TRBV6-3 and TRBJ1-1; D remains unclear. V was pared by 2 bases and J by 2 bases, with 9 bases between. The CDR3 length is 14 residues. The V gene's germline CDR1 is MNHEY and CDR2 SVGEGT. This chain's CDR3 is CASSYPRSNTEAFF. The CDR3 DNA sequence: TGTGCCAGCAGTTACCCTCGCAGTAACACTGAAGCTTTCTTT.

The chain recombines TRBV7-8 with TRBJ2-7; no clear D. Germline V gene lookup returns CDR1 SGHVS and CDR2 FQNEAQ. The V end was cut by 0 bases, the J end by 4 bases, with 10 bases between. The CDR3 spans 14 residues. The CDR3 DNA follows: TGTGCCAGCAGCTTAGCGGGCAGAAAATACGAGCAGTACTTC. This encodes CASSLAGRKYEQYF.

The J gene is TRBJ2-1, the V gene TRBV6-1, with 10 bases fitting TRBD2. CDR1 and CDR2 from the germline V gene are MNHNS and SASEGT. V lost 6 bases to trimming and J lost 0 bases; unmatched junction nucleotides: 5. This CDR3 spans 16 amino acids. The CDR3: CASSHRTSGSYNEQFF. The DNA of the CDR3 is TGTGCCAGCAGCCATCGGACTAGCGGCTCCTACAATGAGCAGTTCTTC.

This clonotype was observed a few times. The chain employs TRBV5-1 and TRBJ1-1; a possible D gene is TRBD1 (6 bases). Germline values: CDR1 SGHRS, CDR2 YFSETQ. The germline V and J ends were trimmed by 3 bases and 4 bases, with 13 bases remaining between them. The CDR3 totals 14 residues. The CDR3 protein is CASSWWGTRTEAFF. DNA for the CDR3: TGCGCCAGCAGCTGGTGGGGGACACGCACTGAAGCTTTCTTT.

This clonotype was seen a few times. This sequence joins TRBV7-9 and TRBJ2-7; maybe TRBD2 (6 bases). The V end lost 5 bases, the J end lost 3 bases, and 8 bases lay between the germline ends. CDR1 and CDR2 (germline): SEHNR, FQNEAQ (reference sequence). The CDR3 has 12 amino acids. Here the CDR3 DNA reads TGTGCCAGCAGCGCGACTAGCTACGAGCAGTACTTC. Its protein product is CASSATSYEQYF.